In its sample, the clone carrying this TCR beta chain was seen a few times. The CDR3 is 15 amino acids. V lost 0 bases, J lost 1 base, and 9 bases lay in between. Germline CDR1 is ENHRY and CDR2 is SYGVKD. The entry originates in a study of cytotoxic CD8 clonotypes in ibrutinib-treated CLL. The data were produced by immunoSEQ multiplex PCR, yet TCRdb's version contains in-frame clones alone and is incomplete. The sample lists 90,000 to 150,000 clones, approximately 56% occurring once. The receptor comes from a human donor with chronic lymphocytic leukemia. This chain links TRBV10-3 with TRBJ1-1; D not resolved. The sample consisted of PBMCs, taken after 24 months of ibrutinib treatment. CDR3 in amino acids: CAISESRSTNTEAFF. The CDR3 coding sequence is TGTGCCATCAGTGAGTCGCGCTCGACGAACACTGAAGCTTTCTTT.